The next 11 T cell receptor beta chains were all read from a single sample in a study of cytomegalovirus exposure and HLA in healthy donors. 13 Jbeta primers and 60 Vbeta primers were used for the PCR. Here immunoSEQ multiplex PCR was the method, and the copy in TCRdb shows in-frame clones only, minus some. The sample includes 95,000 to 150,000 clones, over 15% of them seen just once. The sample was PBMCs. The receptors derive from a woman aged 18-29 years in good health and CMV-seronegative.

This chain connects TRBV27 to TRBJ1-1; perhaps TRBD1 as D (5 bases). V was shortened by 2 bases and J by 0 bases, with 13 bases between the two germline ends. Germline lookup yields CDR1 MNHEY and CDR2 SMNVEV (reference sequence). CDR3 size: 16 residues. The CDR3 sequence: CASSLRGGVLNTEAFF. DNA for the CDR3: TGTGCCAGCAGTTTAAGGGGAGGGGTCCTGAACACTGAAGCTTTCTTT.

This clone was detected only a few times. The V call is TRBV27, the J call TRBJ2-1; TRBD2 matches at 10 bases. J was trimmed by 2 bases and V by 11 bases; bases with no gene match: 6. Germline V gives CDR1 MNHEY, CDR2 SMNVEV (reference sequence). The CDR3 covers 14 residues. The CDR3 coding sequence is TGTGCCTCTGGTCTAGCGGGGGCCTACAATGAGCAGTTCTTC. Protein: CASGLAGAYNEQFF.

The CDR3 reads CASSQGGQLYNEQFF. DNA for the CDR3: TGCGCCAGCAGCCAAGGGGGACAGCTTTACAATGAGCAGTTCTTC. The chain recombines TRBV4-1 with TRBJ2-1; 7 bases line up with TRBD1. Germline assignment: CDR1 MGHRA and CDR2 YSYEKL. This CDR3 has 15 residues. Trimming cost V 1 base and J 4 bases; bases outside gene matches: 4.

Note on this clone: Germline is not matched at one junction end, which may reflect a read error. The chain uses TRBV7-3 and TRBJ2-1, with 8 bases fitting TRBD2. This CDR3 has 16 amino acids. The germline V gene encodes CDR1 SGHTA and CDR2 FQGTGA. The CDR3 sequence: CASSLTVGTRLSEQFF. In nucleotides, the CDR3 is TGTGCCAGCAGCCTAACAGTGGGGACTAGACTCTCTGAGCAGTTCTTC.

This clone was detected a few times. This chain connects TRBV7-8 to TRBJ2-3, with D perhaps TRBD2 (7 bases). V lost 5 bases and J 5 bases, leaving 14 bases between the germline ends. The length of the CDR3 is 14 residues. Germline assignment: CDR1 SGHVS and CDR2 FQNEAQ. The CDR3 region has the DNA TGTGCCAGCAGCCGAGGTAGGGGGGGAGATACGCAGTATTTT. It yields the protein CASSRGRGGDTQYF.

This clone has more than one count but fewer than ten. The gene calls are TRBV6-5 and TRBJ1-5; D is undetermined. Germline CDR1 and CDR2: MNHEY and SVGAGI. This CDR3 is 13 amino acids long. V shed 6 bases and J shed 6 bases, with 12 bases lying between them. The CDR3 loop is CASRSELGQPQHF. For the CDR3, the DNA is TGTGCCAGCAGGTCGGAGTTGGGTCAGCCCCAGCATTTT.

The chain has TRBV10-3 and TRBJ1-1, with TRBD1 identical over 9 bases. From germline, CDR1 is ENHRY and CDR2 SYGVKD. This CDR3 comprises 17 residues. The junction had 10 bases not matched to a gene; V was cut back by 4 bases and J by 1 base. In DNA form, the CDR3 reads TGTGCCATCAGTGCACAGGGGGCTAGATCCGCGAACACTGAAGCTTTCTTT. It yields the protein CAISAQGARSANTEAFF.

This clone turned up a few times. This chain uses TRBV6-1 with TRBJ1-5; D perhaps matches TRBD1 (5 bases). CDR3 length equals 17 residues. In germline, CDR1 is MNHNS, CDR2 SASEGT. Trimming shortened V by 2 bases and J by 0 bases, and 14 bases separated the two germline ends. The CDR3: CASSEIAGRYSNQPQHF. CDR3 sequence (DNA): TGTGCCAGCAGTGAAATCGCGGGGCGCTATAGCAATCAGCCCCAGCATTTT.

The chain carries TRBV29-1 and TRBJ2-7; a weak D match, TRBD2 (5 bases). V was clipped by 4 bases and J by 6 bases, with 16 bases between them. CDR1 and CDR2 from the germline V gene are SQVTM and ANQGSEA. The CDR3 sequence is 13 residues long. The CDR3 bases are TGCAGCGTTGTCACTGGTGGAGGCGTCGAGCAGTACTTC. Its protein product is CSVVTGGGVEQYF.

In this sample, this clone turned up a few times. The chain uses TRBV9 and TRBJ2-1, with TRBD2 matching over 10 bases. CDR1 is SGDLS and CDR2 is YYNGEE in the germline V gene. Trimming took 4 bases from V and 7 from J; bases not matched to a gene: 5. CDR3 length: 14 amino acids. Written as DNA, the CDR3 is TGTGCCAGCAGCCCGGGACTAGCGCTGAATGAGCAGTTCTTC. Encoded protein: CASSPGLALNEQFF.

This clone was seen a handful of times. CDR3 in DNA: TGTGCCAGCAGTGAATCTCCGACAGGCGACACTGAAGCTTTCTTT. Translation: CASSESPTGDTEAFF. V is TRBV25-1 and J is TRBJ1-1, with a possible D match to TRBD1 (6 bases). The CDR3 is 15 residues long. CDR1 and CDR2 from the germline V gene are MGHDK and SYGVNS. Trimming pared 1 base from V and 3 bases from J, leaving 12 bases between.